This TCR beta chain was retrieved from a study of identical twins. The study's findings and limits: Out-of-frame beta sequences exhibited a weaker degree of excess twin sharing.

A few counts support this clonotype. What it binds is not known. A universal primer site was created by template switching, with the cDNA bearing unique molecular identifiers. MiXCR was run by TCRdb on the 5' RACE reads, yielding one entry per CDR3 protein. The table records 350,000 to 400,000 distinct CDR3 sequences, 8.5% to 10% of them present only once. V was clipped by 1 base and J by 5 bases, with 17 bases between them. This CDR3 contains 17 residues. CDR1 and CDR2 from the germline V gene are LGHDT and YNNKEL (reference sequence). The TCR was taken from a woman between 45 and 65 years old in good health. The chain combines TRBV3-1 with TRBJ1-4; unclear D gene. Input material: naive T cells sorted from blood. The CDR3 loop is CASSQGMRGAGNEKLFF. The CDR3 DNA reads TGTGCCAGCAGCCAAGGTATGCGAGGCGCCGGGAATGAAAAACTGTTTTTT. The whole variable domain, filled in from reference TRBV3-1 and TRBJ1-4, reads DTAVSQTPKYLVTQMGNDKSIKCEQNLGHDTMYWYKQDSKKFLKIMFSYNNKELIINETVPNRFSPKSPDKAHLNLHINSLELGDSAVYFCASSQGMRGAGNEKLFFGSGTQLSVL.